This T cell receptor beta chain was profiled in a study of blood T cell repertoires in COVID-19. This clone showed up just once. Trimming left V 2 bases short and J 0 bases short, with 12 bases between. Germline V CDR1 and CDR2: SEHNR, FQNEAQ (reference sequence). The CDR3 is made up of 16 amino acids. The assay was immunoSEQ multiplex PCR, and TCRdb's table has in-frame clones only and misses some. The sample carries under 200,000 clones, 80% to 90% recorded once. The chain combines TRBV7-9 with TRBJ2-3, with D possibly being TRBD2 (6 bases). The sample was peripheral blood. The TCR was taken from a woman between 65 and 79 years old who had recovered from COVID-19. The CDR3: CASSLSEGPSTDTQYF. The CDR3 DNA sequence: TGTGCCAGCAGCTTATCGGAGGGCCCCAGCACAGATACGCAGTATTTT.